This TCR beta chain was found in a study of blood T cells in healthy people across ages. Broader study findings: The study found more naive CD4+ cells and higher diversity in long-lived than aged donors.

In regard to this clonotype: Its specificity is unknown.

A second roughly 6 to 11 cycle PCR used barcoded and J-beta primers. TCRdb itself ran the 5' RACE reads through MiXCR, one entry per CDR3 protein. Of 600,000 to 1,000,000 distinct CDR3 sequences detected, around 25% appear once; the ten largest clones hold under 4.5%. V was clipped by 5 bases and J by 3 bases; unmatched bases: 7. The CDR3 consists of 16 residues. Germline CDR1 is SEHNR and CDR2 is FQNEAQ (reference sequence). These data also formed part of another study, on T cells of mothers and their children. Per that study: Within related and unrelated pairs, thymic selection shapes TCR recombination output in a similar way.

This clonotype was obtained from a boy younger than 18 in good health. Material for sequencing was blood. The chain employs TRBV7-9 and TRBJ2-7; 13 positions agree with TRBD2. The CDR3 spells CASSVPGLAGVYEQYF. In nucleotides, the CDR3 is TGTGCCAGCAGCGTCCCAGGACTAGCGGGAGTCTACGAGCAGTACTTC. The full variable domain, in which reference TRBV7-9 and TRBJ2-7 provide the parts outside the CDR3, is DTGVSQNPRHKITKRGQNVTFRCDPISEHNRLYWYRQTLGQGPEFLTYFQNEAQLEKSRLLSDRFSAERPKGSFSTLEIQRTEQGDSAMYLCASSVPGLAGVYEQYFGPGTRLTVT.